Sequencing of this TCR beta chain was carried out in a study of cytomegalovirus exposure and HLA in healthy donors. Germline V lookup: CDR1 LNHDA, CDR2 SQIVND (reference sequence). The length of the CDR3 is 13 residues. The germline V and J ends were trimmed by 6 bases and 2 bases, with 11 bases remaining between them. Primers: 60 Vbeta forward and 13 Jbeta reverse. In the original processing: It was a later analysis that counted about 80 million unique TCR beta chains, of which around 11 million were shared. Some clones are missing from TCRdb's copy, which holds only in-frame ones; the method was immunoSEQ multiplex PCR. V, J and clone size reflect that table, while D and trimming were determined from the DNA. The sample contains around 130,000 clones, around 77% of which appear only once. General observations from the study: In an earlier analysis, productive rearrangement rates for most beta V segments clustered near 87% or 30%. Analyses of presence and absence presupposed an approximately uniform sequencing depth across donors. A further, later analysis showed that HLA-associated TCR beta chains (compared with equally common others) were more clonally expanded.

With respect to this clone: What it recognizes is unknown.

This clonotype originated in a man aged 30 to 39 in good health and CMV-seronegative. This chain links TRBV19 with TRBJ2-7; possibly TRBD1 for D (5 bases). The sequenced sample consisted of PBMCs. The CDR3 loop is CASRSPDTYEQYF. In nucleotides, the CDR3 is TGTGCCAGTAGAAGCCCGGACACCTACGAGCAGTACTTC. Drawing the rest from reference TRBV19 and TRBJ2-7, the complete variable domain is DGGITQSPKYLFRKEGQNVTLSCEQNLNHDAMYWYRQDPGQGLRLIYYSQIVNDFQKGDIAEGYSVSREKKESFPLTVTSAQKNPTAFYLCASRSPDTYEQYFGPGTRLTVT.